These T cell receptor beta chains were read from a single sample in a study of cytomegalovirus exposure and HLA in healthy donors. Measured with immunoSEQ multiplex PCR; TCRdb has only the in-frame clones, and not every one. The sample holds some 180,000 clones, 80% seen once. The sample taken for sequencing was PBMCs. The origin of the receptors is a woman aged 30 to 39 in good health and CMV-seronegative. The CDR3 runs from the conserved cysteine through the conserved F or W. Fields, in order: clone size, D gene, V gene, J gene, CDR3 protein, CDR3 DNA. A D gene is named only where the DNA matches it firmly. Size is omitted from some rows. Given values are once, few, many or a class for expanded clones.

few	NA	TRBV6-1	TRBJ2-7	CASQEASYEQYF	TGTGCCAGCCAGGAAGCCTCCTACGAGCAGTACTTC
NA	TRBD2	TRBV5-1	TRBJ2-1	CASSLPGLAASSSYNEQFF	TGCGCCAGCAGCTTGCCGGGACTAGCGGCCTCAAGCTCCTACAATGAGCAGTTCTTC
NA	NA	TRBV15	TRBJ2-7	CATSRAVGRSSYEQYF	TGTGCCACCAGCAGAGCGGTGGGGCGAAGCTCCTACGAGCAGTACTTC
NA	NA	TRBV7-3	TRBJ2-1	CASSLGSSYNEQFF	TGTGCCAGCAGCCTGGGGAGCTCCTACAATGAGCAGTTCTTC
NA	TRBD1	TRBV4-1	TRBJ2-5	CASSQPTGQETQYF	TGCGCCAGCAGCCAACCGACAGGGCAAGAGACCCAGTACTTC
NA	NA	TRBV11-2	TRBJ2-7	CASSLDLVAGSYEQYF	TGTGCCAGCAGCTTAGATCTCGTGGCAGGGTCCTACGAGCAGTACTTC
few	NA	TRBV9	TRBJ2-3	CASSVWAVDTQYF	TGTGCCAGCAGCGTATGGGCTGTCGATACGCAGTATTTT
NA	TRBD1	TRBV19	TRBJ1-2	CASSQISDRTSYTF	TGTGCCAGTAGTCAAATCTCGGACAGGACTTCCTACACCTTC
NA	NA	TRBV2	TRBJ2-7	CATSGQSYEQYF	TGTGCCACCTCAGGACAGTCCTACGAGCAGTACTTC
once	NA	TRBV30	TRBJ1-2	CARGTTNYGYTF	TGTGCCCGTGGGACAACTAACTATGGCTACACCTTC
NA	TRBD2	TRBV5-1	TRBJ2-3	CASSASGVGTDTQYF	TGCGCCAGCTCGGCTAGCGGGGTTGGCACAGATACGCAGTATTTT
NA	NA	TRBV7-3	TRBJ2-1	CASSLTRGYNEQFF	TGTGCCAGCAGCTTAACTCGCGGGTATAATGAGCAGTTCTTC
NA	NA	TRBV4-2	TRBJ2-1	CASSQATLNEQFF	TGTGCCAGCAGCCAAGCGACTCTGAATGAGCAGTTCTTC
NA	TRBD2	TRBV9	TRBJ2-1	CASSVAGAGTLQDEQFF	TGTGCCAGCAGCGTAGCTGGAGCGGGGACCCTCCAGGATGAGCAGTTCTTC
once	NA	TRBV7-8	TRBJ1-1	CASSLAGQNTEAFF	TGTGCCAGCAGCTTAGCGGGCCAGAACACTGAAGCTTTCTTT
NA	NA	TRBV7-9	TRBJ1-2	CASSARQDNYGYTF	TGTGCCAGCAGCGCCAGACAGGACAACTATGGCTACACCTTC
NA	TRBD2	TRBV2	TRBJ2-7	CASSDMRGAFYEQYF	TGTGCCAGCAGTGATATGCGGGGGGCTTTCTACGAGCAGTACTTC
few	NA	TRBV7-2	TRBJ1-2	CASSLQGYGYTF	TGTGCCAGCAGCTTACAGGGCTATGGCTACACCTTC